This is a list of T cell receptor beta chains from one sample in a study of blood T cell repertoires in COVID-19. TCRdb's copy holds only in-frame clones and misses some; the assay was immunoSEQ multiplex PCR. This table holds about 300,000 clones, roughly nine tenths found once. Specimen: peripheral blood. Receptor source: a young man with active or convalescent COVID-19. Both conserved end residues are part of each CDR3. Fields, in order: J gene, V gene, clone size, D gene, CDR3 DNA, CDR3 protein. The D gene is left open where the match is weak. Clone size, where shown, is once, few, many, or a class for clones that have expanded.

>TRBJ1-2|TRBV6-1|NA|TRBD1
TGTGCCAGCGGTGACAGGGAGGATGACTATGGCTACACCTTC
CASGDREDDYGYTF
>TRBJ2-2|TRBV28|NA|NA
TGTGCCAGCAGTTTGAGTACTTTTAACACCGGGGAGCTGTTTTTT
CASSLSTFNTGELFF
>TRBJ2-7|TRBV10-1|NA|TRBD2
TGCGCCAGCAGTGAGTCGGGGACTAGCGGGAGGTACGAGCAGTACTTC
CASSESGTSGRYEQYF
>TRBJ2-7|TRBV6-1|NA|TRBD1
TGTGCCAGCAGTGAAATTATGTTCGGACAGGGAGGAGACGAGCAGTACTTC
CASSEIMFGQGGDEQYF
>TRBJ2-2|TRBV2|NA|NA
TGTGCCAGCAGGGGGGGAAATTCACACACCGGGGAGCTGTTTTTT
CASRGGNSHTGELFF
>TRBJ1-4|TRBV13|few|NA
TGTGCCAGCAGCTTAGACCGGGGGTCGACTGAAAAACTGTTTTTT
CASSLDRGSTEKLFF
>TRBJ2-7|TRBV11-2|NA|NA
TGTGCCAGCAGCCGCGACGCCCGGACAAGTAAGGTGCAGTACTTC
CASSRDARTSKVQYF
>TRBJ2-2|TRBV15|NA|TRBD2
TGTGCCACCAGCAGAGATTTGCTAGCGGGGATAAACACCGGGGAGCTGTTTTTT
CATSRDLLAGINTGELFF
>TRBJ2-2|TRBV7-9|NA|TRBD1
TGTGCCAGCAGCATTGGACAGGGGGCATATACCGGGGAGCTGTTTTTT
CASSIGQGAYTGELFF
>TRBJ2-3|TRBV3-1/TRBV3-2|once|TRBD2
TGTGCCAGCAGCCAAGATTCGAGGCTAGCGGGACCAGATACGCAGTATTTT
CASSQDSRLAGPDTQYF
>TRBJ2-7|TRBV28|NA|NA
TGTGCCAGCAGTTACCCGGGACACGAGTCCCCCTACGAGCAGTACTTC
CASSYPGHESPYEQYF